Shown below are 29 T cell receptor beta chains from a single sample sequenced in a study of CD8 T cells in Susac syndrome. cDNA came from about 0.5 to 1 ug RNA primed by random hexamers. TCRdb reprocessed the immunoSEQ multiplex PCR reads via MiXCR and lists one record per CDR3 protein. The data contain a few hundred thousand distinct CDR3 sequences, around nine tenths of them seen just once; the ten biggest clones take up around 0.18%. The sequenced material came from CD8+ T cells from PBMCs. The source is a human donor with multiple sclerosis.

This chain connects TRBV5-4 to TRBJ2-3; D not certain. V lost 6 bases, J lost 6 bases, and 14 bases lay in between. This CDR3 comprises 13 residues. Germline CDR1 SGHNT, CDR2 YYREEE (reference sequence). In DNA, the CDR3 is TGTGCCAGCAAAAGACCAGAATCGGATACGCAGTATTTT. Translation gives CASKRPESDTQYF. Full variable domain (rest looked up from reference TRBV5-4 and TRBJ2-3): ETGVTQSPTHLIKTRGQQVTLRCSSQSGHNTVSWYQQALGQGPQFIFQYYREEENGRGNFPPRFSGLQFPNYSSELNVNALELDDSALYLCASKRPESDTQYFGPGTRLTVL.

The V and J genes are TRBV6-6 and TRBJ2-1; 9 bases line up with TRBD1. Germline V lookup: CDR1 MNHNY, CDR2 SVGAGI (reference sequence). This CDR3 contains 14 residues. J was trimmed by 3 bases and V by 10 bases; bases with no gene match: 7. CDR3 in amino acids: CATIRGQGYNEQFF. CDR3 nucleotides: TGTGCCACCATCCGGGGACAGGGCTACAATGAGCAGTTCTTC.

The CDR3 DNA follows: TGTGCCAGCAGCCGGACTAGCGGGAGTAACTACGAGCAGTACTTC. Translated: CASSRTSGSNYEQYF. The chain employs TRBV6-1 and TRBJ2-7; 13 bases line up with TRBD2. J was trimmed by 3 bases and V by 6 bases; bases with no gene match: 5. The CDR3 runs 15 residues. Germline V gene data show CDR1 as MNHNS and CDR2 as SASEGT.

The CDR3 coding sequence is TGTGCCAGTAGCGAAACAGGGGGAGCCACCGGGGAGCTGTTTTTT. Its translation: CASSETGGATGELFF. The chain recombines TRBV19 with TRBJ2-2, with 8 bases matching TRBD1. There are 15 residues in the CDR3. Germline loops: CDR1 LNHDA, CDR2 SQIVND (reference sequence). The V gene end was trimmed by 6 bases and the J gene end by 4 bases; junction bases not matched to a gene: 7.

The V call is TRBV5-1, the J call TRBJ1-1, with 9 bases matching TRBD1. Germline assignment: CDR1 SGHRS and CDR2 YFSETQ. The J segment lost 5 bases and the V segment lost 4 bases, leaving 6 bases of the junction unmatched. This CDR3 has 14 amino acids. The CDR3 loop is CASSPGQGWTEAFF. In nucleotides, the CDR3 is TGCGCCAGCAGCCCGGGACAGGGTTGGACTGAAGCTTTCTTT.

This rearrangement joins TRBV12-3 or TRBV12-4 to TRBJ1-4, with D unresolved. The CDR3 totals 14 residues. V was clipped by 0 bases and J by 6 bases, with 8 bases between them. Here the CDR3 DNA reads TGTGCCAGCAGTTTAGCCAGACTCCATGAAAAACTGTTTTTT. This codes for CASSLARLHEKLFF.

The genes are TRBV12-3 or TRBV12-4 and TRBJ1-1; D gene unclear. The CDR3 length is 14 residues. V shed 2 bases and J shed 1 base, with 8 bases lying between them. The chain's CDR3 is CASSLWEGNTEAFF. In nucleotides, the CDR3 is TGTGCCAGCAGTTTATGGGAGGGGAACACTGAAGCTTTCTTT.

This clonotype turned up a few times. CDR3 loop: CASSVGQGGNEQFF. The CDR3 bases are TGTGCCAGCAGCGTCGGACAGGGGGGCAATGAGCAGTTCTTC. The chain is built from TRBV7-3 and TRBJ2-1, with 10 nucleotides matching TRBD1. Trimming at V came to 5 bases and at J to 6 bases, leaving 4 bases not matched to a gene. This CDR3 has 14 amino acids. The germline V gene encodes CDR1 SGHTA and CDR2 FQGTGA.

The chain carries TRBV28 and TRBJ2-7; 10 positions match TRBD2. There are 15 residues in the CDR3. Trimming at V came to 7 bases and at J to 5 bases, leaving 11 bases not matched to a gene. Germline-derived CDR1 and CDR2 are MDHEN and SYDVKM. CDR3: CASTWGPGLAHEQYF. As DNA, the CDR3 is TGTGCCAGCACCTGGGGCCCGGGACTAGCGCACGAGCAGTACTTC.

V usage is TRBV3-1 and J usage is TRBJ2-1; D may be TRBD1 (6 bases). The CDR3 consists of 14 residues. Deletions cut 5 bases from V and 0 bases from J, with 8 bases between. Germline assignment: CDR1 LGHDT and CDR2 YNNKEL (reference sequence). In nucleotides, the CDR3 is TGTGCCAGCAGCGGACAGAGCTCCTACAATGAGCAGTTCTTC. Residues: CASSGQSSYNEQFF.

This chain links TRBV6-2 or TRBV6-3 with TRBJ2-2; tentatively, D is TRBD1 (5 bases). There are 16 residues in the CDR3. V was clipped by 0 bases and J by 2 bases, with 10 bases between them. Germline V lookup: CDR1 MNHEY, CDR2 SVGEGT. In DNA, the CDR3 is TGTGCCAGCAGTTACTCGCAGACAGCCAACACCGGGGAGCTGTTTTTT. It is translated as CASSYSQTANTGELFF.

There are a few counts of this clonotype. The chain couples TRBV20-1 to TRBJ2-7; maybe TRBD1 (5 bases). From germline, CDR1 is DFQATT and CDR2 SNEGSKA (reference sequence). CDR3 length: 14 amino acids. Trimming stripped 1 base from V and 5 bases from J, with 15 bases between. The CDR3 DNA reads TGCAGTGCTAGAGTGTCGGGCCAGGGCCACGAGCAGTACTTC. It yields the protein CSARVSGQGHEQYF.

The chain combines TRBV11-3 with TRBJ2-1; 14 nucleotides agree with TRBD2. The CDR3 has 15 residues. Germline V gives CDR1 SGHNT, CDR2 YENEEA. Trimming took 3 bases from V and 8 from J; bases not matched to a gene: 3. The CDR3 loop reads CASSLGTSGSDEQFF. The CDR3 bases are TGTGCCAGCAGCTTGGGGACTAGCGGGAGCGATGAGCAGTTCTTC.

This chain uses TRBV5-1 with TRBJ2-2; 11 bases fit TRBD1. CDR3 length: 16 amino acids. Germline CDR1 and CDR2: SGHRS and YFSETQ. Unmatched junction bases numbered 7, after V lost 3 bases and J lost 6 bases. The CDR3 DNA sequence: TGCGCCAGCAGCTCTCCGGGACAGGGGGTCCCCGGGGAGCTGTTTTTT. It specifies CASSSPGQGVPGELFF. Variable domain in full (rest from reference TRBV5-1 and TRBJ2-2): KAGVTQTPRYLIKTRGQQVTLSCSPISGHRSVSWYQQTPGQGLQFLFEYFSETQRNKGNFPGRFSGRQFSNSRSEMNVSTLELGDSALYLCASSSPGQGVPGELFFGEGSRLTVL.

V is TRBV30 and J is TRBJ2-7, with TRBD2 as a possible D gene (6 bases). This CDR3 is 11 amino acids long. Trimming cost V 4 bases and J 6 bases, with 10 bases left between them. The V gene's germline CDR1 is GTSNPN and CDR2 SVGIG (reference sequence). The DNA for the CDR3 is TGTGCCTGGACCCCCGGGGGCGAGCAGTACTTC. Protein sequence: CAWTPGGEQYF.

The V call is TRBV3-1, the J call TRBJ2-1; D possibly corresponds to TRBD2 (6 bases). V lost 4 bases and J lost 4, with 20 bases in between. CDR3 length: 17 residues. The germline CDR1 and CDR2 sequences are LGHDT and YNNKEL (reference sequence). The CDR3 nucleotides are TGTGCCAGCAGCCTGAGCGCGGGGCAGGACAAGTACAATGAGCAGTTCTTC. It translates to CASSLSAGQDKYNEQFF.

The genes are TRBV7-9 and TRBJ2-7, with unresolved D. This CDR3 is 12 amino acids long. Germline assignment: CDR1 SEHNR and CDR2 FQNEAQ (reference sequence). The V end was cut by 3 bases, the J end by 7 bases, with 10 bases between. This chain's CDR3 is CASSFGIAEQYF. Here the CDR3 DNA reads TGTGCCAGCAGCTTCGGCATCGCGGAGCAGTACTTC.

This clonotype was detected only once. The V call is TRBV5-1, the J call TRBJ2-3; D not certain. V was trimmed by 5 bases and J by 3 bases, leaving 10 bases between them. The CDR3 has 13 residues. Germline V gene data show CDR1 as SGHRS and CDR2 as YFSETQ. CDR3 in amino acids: CASSEPQTDTQYF. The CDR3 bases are TGCGCCAGCAGTGAGCCGCAGACAGATACGCAGTATTTT. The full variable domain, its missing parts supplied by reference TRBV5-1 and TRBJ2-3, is KAGVTQTPRYLIKTRGQQVTLSCSPISGHRSVSWYQQTPGQGLQFLFEYFSETQRNKGNFPGRFSGRQFSNSRSEMNVSTLELGDSALYLCASSEPQTDTQYFGPGTRLTVL.

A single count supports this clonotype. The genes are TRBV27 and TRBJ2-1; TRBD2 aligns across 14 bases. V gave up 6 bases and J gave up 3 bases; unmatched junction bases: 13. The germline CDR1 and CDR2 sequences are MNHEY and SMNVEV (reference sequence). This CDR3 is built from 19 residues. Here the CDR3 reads CASSQGLAGETLFYNEQFF. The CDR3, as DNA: TGTGCCAGCAGCCAGGGACTAGCGGGAGAAACCCTTTTCTACAATGAGCAGTTCTTC.

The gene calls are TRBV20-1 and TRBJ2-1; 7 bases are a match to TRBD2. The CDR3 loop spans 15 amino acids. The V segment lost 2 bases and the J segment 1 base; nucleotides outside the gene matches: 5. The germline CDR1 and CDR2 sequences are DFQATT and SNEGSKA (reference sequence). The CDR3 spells CSARTGGPSYNEQFF. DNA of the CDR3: TGCAGTGCTAGAACGGGGGGACCTTCCTACAATGAGCAGTTCTTC.

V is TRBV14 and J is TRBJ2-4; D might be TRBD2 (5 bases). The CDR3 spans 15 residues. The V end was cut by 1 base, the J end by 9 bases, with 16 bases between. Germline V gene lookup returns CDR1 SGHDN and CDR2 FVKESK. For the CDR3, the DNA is TGTGCCAGCAGCCAAGCGTCCGGGGTGGGCGGCATTCAGTACTTC. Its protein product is CASSQASGVGGIQYF.

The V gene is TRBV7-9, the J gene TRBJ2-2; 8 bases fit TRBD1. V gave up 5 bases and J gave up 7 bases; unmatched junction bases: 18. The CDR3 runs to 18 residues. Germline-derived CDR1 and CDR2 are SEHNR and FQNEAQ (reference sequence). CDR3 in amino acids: CASSPTSDWTGKNGELFF. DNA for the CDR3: TGTGCCAGCAGCCCTACCTCAGATTGGACAGGGAAGAACGGGGAGCTGTTTTTT.

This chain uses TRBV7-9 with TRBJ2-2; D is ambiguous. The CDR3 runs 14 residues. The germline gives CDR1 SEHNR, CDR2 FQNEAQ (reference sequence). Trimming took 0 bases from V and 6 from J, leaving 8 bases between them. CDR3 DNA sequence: TGTGCCAGCAGCTTAGCGGAGAGTTCCGGGGAGCTGTTTTTT. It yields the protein CASSLAESSGELFF. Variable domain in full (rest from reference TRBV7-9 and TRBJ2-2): DTGVSQNPRHKITKRGQNVTFRCDPISEHNRLYWYRQTLGQGPEFLTYFQNEAQLEKSRLLSDRFSAERPKGSFSTLEIQRTEQGDSAMYLCASSLAESSGELFFGEGSRLTVL.

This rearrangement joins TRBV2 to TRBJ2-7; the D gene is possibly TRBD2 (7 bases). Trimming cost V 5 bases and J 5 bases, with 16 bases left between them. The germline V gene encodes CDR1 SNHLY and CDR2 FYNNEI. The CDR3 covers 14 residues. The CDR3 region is CASSPGGGRNEQYF. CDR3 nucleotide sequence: TGTGCCAGCAGTCCCGGGGGCGGGAGAAACGAGCAGTACTTC.

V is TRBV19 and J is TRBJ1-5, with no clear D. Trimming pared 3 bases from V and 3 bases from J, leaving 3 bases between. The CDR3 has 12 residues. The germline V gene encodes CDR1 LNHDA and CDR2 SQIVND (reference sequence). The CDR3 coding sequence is TGTGCCAGTAGTATGGTCAATCAGCCCCAGCATTTT. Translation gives CASSMVNQPQHF.

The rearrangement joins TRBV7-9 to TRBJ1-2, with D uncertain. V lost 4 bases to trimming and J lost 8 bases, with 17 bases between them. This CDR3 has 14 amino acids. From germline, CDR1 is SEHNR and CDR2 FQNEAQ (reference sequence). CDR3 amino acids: CASSSTLTQSGYTF. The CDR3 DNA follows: TGTGCCAGCAGCTCCACTCTGACACAGTCCGGCTACACCTTC. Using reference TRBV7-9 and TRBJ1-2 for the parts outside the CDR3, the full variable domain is DTGVSQNPRHKITKRGQNVTFRCDPISEHNRLYWYRQTLGQGPEFLTYFQNEAQLEKSRLLSDRFSAERPKGSFSTLEIQRTEQGDSAMYLCASSSTLTQSGYTFGSGTRLTVV.

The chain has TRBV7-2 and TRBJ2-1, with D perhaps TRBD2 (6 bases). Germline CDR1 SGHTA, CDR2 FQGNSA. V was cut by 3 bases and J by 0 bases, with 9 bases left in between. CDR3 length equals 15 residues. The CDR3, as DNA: TGTGCCAGCAGCTTGGGGGGAGCCTCCTACAATGAGCAGTTCTTC. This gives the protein CASSLGGASYNEQFF. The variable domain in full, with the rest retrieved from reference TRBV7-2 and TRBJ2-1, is GAGVSQSPSNKVTEKGKDVELRCDPISGHTALYWYRQSLGQGLEFLIYFQGNSAPDKSGLPSDRFSAERTGGSVSTLTIQRTQQEDSAVYLCASSLGGASYNEQFFGPGTRLTVL.

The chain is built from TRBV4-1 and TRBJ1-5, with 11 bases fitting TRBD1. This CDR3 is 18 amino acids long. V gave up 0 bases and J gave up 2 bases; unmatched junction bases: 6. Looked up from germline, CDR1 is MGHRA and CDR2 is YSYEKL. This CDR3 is CASSQDAGQGGGNQPQHF. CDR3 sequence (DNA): TGCGCCAGCAGCCAAGATGCGGGACAGGGGGGAGGCAATCAGCCCCAGCATTTT.

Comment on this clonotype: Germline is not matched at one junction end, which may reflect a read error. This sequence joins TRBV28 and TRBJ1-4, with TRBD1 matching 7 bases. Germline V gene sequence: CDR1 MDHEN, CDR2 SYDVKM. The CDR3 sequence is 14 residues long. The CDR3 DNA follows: TGTGCCGGCAGGCTAACAGGGGTGGGTGAAAAACTGTTTTTT. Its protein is CAGRLTGVGEKLFF.